The rows below give T cell receptor beta chains drawn from one sample of a study of T cell responses to AZD1222 COVID-19 vaccine. Sequenced by immunoSEQ multiplex PCR; TCRdb stores in-frame clones only, minus some. The sample shows some 150,000 clones, more than 80% of them seen only once. Sequencing was performed on peripheral blood, taken 28 days after the second AZD1222 dose. The source of these receptors is an adult who received the AZD1222 COVID-19 vaccine. Both conserved end residues are part of each CDR3. The D gene is left open where the match is weak.

j_call: TRBJ2-7; d_call: NA; cdr3_length: 14; v_call: TRBV6-1; cdr3_nt: TGTGCCAGCAGTGAAGCGGGAGCAGTATACGAGCAGTACTTC; cdr3_aa: CASSEAGAVYEQYF
j_call: TRBJ1-2; d_call: TRBD1; cdr3_length: 13; v_call: TRBV28; cdr3_nt: TGTGCCAGCAGTGGAGACAGGGTCTATGGCTACACCTTC; cdr3_aa: CASSGDRVYGYTF
j_call: TRBJ2-1; d_call: TRBD2; cdr3_length: 14; v_call: TRBV9; cdr3_nt: TGTGCCAGCAGCCCACCGGGACTATTAAATGAGCAGTTCTTC; cdr3_aa: CASSPPGLLNEQFF
j_call: TRBJ1-3; d_call: NA; cdr3_length: 15; v_call: TRBV3-1/TRBV3-2; cdr3_nt: TGTGCCAGCAGCCAAGACAGGGGAGGTGGAAACACCATATATTTT; cdr3_aa: CASSQDRGGGNTIYF
j_call: TRBJ2-2; d_call: NA; cdr3_length: 15; v_call: TRBV19; cdr3_nt: TGTGCCAGTACCCAAGGGGGGACCCTCACCGGGGAGCTGTTTTTT; cdr3_aa: CASTQGGTLTGELFF
j_call: TRBJ2-5; d_call: TRBD2; cdr3_length: 16; v_call: TRBV5-1; cdr3_nt: TGCGCCAGCCGGGGACTAGCGGGAGTTGGGGAAGAGACCCAGTACTTC; cdr3_aa: CASRGLAGVGEETQYF
j_call: TRBJ2-7; d_call: TRBD1; cdr3_length: 15; v_call: TRBV6-5; cdr3_nt: TGTGCCAGCAGAAAGTCCGGGACAGGATCCTACGAGCAGTACTTC; cdr3_aa: CASRKSGTGSYEQYF
j_call: TRBJ1-5; d_call: TRBD1; cdr3_length: 15; v_call: TRBV19; cdr3_nt: TGTGCCAGTAGAACCGGGACAGGGATTCGGCAGCCCCAGCATTTT; cdr3_aa: CASRTGTGIRQPQHF
j_call: TRBJ2-3; d_call: NA; cdr3_length: 15; v_call: TRBV7-6; cdr3_nt: TGTGCCAGCAGCTTAGCGGGTGCTAGCACAGATACGCAGTATTTT; cdr3_aa: CASSLAGASTDTQYF
j_call: TRBJ2-5; d_call: NA; cdr3_length: 13; v_call: TRBV19; cdr3_nt: TGTGCCAGTAGTGGAAACAGAGGAGAGACCCAGTACTTC; cdr3_aa: CASSGNRGETQYF
j_call: TRBJ2-1; d_call: NA; cdr3_length: 14; v_call: TRBV19; cdr3_nt: TGTGCCAGTAGTTACCGGGGCCCGGGGGATGAGCAGTTCTTC; cdr3_aa: CASSYRGPGDEQFF
j_call: TRBJ1-4; d_call: NA; cdr3_length: 15; v_call: TRBV27; cdr3_nt: TGTGCCAGCAAGAACATGATATCTCGGGATGAAAAACTGTTTTTT; cdr3_aa: CASKNMISRDEKLFF